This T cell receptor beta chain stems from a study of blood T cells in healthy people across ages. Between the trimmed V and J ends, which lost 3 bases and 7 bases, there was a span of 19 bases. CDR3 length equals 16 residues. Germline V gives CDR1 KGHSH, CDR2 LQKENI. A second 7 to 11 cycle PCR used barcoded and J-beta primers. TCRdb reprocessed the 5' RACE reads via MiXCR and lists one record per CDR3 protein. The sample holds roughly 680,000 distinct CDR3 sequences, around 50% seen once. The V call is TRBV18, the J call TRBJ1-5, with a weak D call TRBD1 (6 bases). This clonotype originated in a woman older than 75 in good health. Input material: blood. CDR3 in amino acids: CASSPSQGLDEQPQHF. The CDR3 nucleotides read TGTGCCAGCTCACCTTCTCAGGGGTTGGACGAACAGCCCCAGCATTTT.